The 30 T cell receptor beta chains reported below all come from one sample, sequenced in a study of regulatory T cells in long-lasting Graves disease. Arm-PCR of CDR3 regions and iRepertoire HTBI primers were used to build TCR beta libraries. TCRdb re-analysed the multiplex PCR reads in MiXCR, keeping a single row per CDR3 protein. The sample shows around 400,000 distinct CDR3 sequences, 15% of them seen only once. Time point specified: newly diagnosed GD, antithyroid drugs for less than 3 months. Preparation of the TCR library used RNA extracted from PBMCs. These sequences were also reported in another study, on T cells in Graves' hyperthyroidism and ophthalmopathy.

Sequenced here: peripheral blood mononuclear cells (PBMCs), sampled at new diagnosis, from a patient treated with antithyroid drugs. The receptors shown here come from a woman between 40 and 55 years old with Graves disease.

This clonotype showed up just a few times. The V call is TRBV19, the J call TRBJ2-2, with 8 bases that match TRBD1. Germline CDR1 and CDR2: LNHDA and SQIVND (reference sequence). V shed 6 bases, J shed 3 bases, and the junction held 3 bases outside the gene matches. This CDR3 contains 14 residues. This CDR3 reads CASSHRGYTGELFF. The CDR3 DNA is TGTGCCAGTAGCCACAGGGGGTACACCGGGGAGCTGTTTTTT.

V usage is TRBV7-8 and J usage is TRBJ2-7; no definite D call. The V and J ends lost 1 base and 2 bases respectively, with 9 bases between them. Germline CDR1 SGHVS, CDR2 FQNEAQ. The CDR3 is 14 residues long. The CDR3 loop reads CASSLVSNPYEQYF. CDR3 nucleotide sequence: TGTGCCAGCAGCTTAGTGTCGAATCCCTACGAGCAGTACTTC.

This clonotype was counted a few times. The chain has TRBV12-3 or TRBV12-4 and TRBJ2-5; maybe TRBD2 (7 bases). This CDR3 has 14 amino acids. V lost 7 bases and J 1 base, leaving 13 bases between the germline ends. CDR3 bases: TGTGCCAGCACCATGGGGGGGGCCCAAGAGACCCAGTACTTC. It specifies CASTMGGAQETQYF.

This clonotype was counted between two and nine times. The rearrangement joins TRBV19 to TRBJ2-3; D uncertain. This CDR3 is built from 15 residues. Trimming removed 10 bases at V and 1 base at J, with 18 bases between. Per the germline V gene, CDR1 is LNHDA and CDR2 is SQIVND (reference sequence). CDR3: CATKGRSWGTDTQYF. The DNA of the CDR3 is TGTGCCACAAAAGGTCGGAGCTGGGGCACAGATACGCAGTATTTT. Filled out from reference TRBV19 and TRBJ2-3, the complete variable domain reads DGGITQSPKYLFRKEGQNVTLSCEQNLNHDAMYWYRQDPGQGLRLIYYSQIVNDFQKGDIAEGYSVSREKKESFPLTVTSAQKNPTAFYLCATKGRSWGTDTQYFGPGTRLTVL.

This clonotype occurred many times. This sequence joins TRBV12-3 or TRBV12-4 and TRBJ2-3; 9 nucleotides match TRBD2. The CDR3 loop spans 16 amino acids. The trim removed 3 bases at V and 4 bases at J, leaving 8 bases unmatched. For the CDR3, the DNA is TGTGCCAGCAGTTTTGAGGCTAGCGGGATGGCAGATACGCAGTATTTT. It specifies CASSFEASGMADTQYF.

This clonotype turned up a few times. V is TRBV7-2 and J is TRBJ2-1, with 8 bases fitting TRBD2. The CDR3 totals 17 residues. J gave up 4 bases and V 4 bases, and 12 bases lay outside the gene matches. Germline V gene lookup returns CDR1 SGHTA and CDR2 FQGNSA. For the CDR3, the DNA is TGTGCCAGCAGCTCAACGTTCACTAGCGGAGGATACAATGAGCAGTTCTTC. This sequence encodes CASSSTFTSGGYNEQFF.

This clonotype was counted ten times or more. V is TRBV28 and J is TRBJ2-5; 9 nucleotides match TRBD2. CDR3 size: 14 residues. J was trimmed by 2 bases and V by 4 bases; bases with no gene match: 2. CDR1 and CDR2 from the germline V gene are MDHEN and SYDVKM. The CDR3 spells CASSWTSVQETQYF. CDR3 DNA: TGTGCCAGCAGTTGGACTAGCGTACAAGAGACCCAGTACTTC.

The chain couples TRBV24-1 to TRBJ1-1; maybe TRBD1 (5 bases). Trimming shortened V by 5 bases and J by 4 bases, and 7 bases separated the two germline ends. CDR1 is KGHDR, CDR2 SFDVKD, per germline. CDR3 length: 12 amino acids. The CDR3 DNA sequence: TGTGCCACCAGTGGGACAAGCACTGAAGCTTTCTTT. Translation: CATSGTSTEAFF.

J is TRBJ2-1 and V is TRBV7-9; D remains unclear. The CDR3 runs 12 residues. The germline gives CDR1 SEHNR, CDR2 FQNEAQ (reference sequence). V lost 7 bases to trimming and J lost 6 bases, with 10 bases between them. The CDR3 sequence: CASTEKLNEQFF. The CDR3 nucleotides are TGTGCCAGCACAGAGAAACTCAATGAGCAGTTCTTC.

In its sample, this clonotype was seen a few times. This chain joins TRBV12-3 or TRBV12-4 and TRBJ1-4; D is ambiguous. Between the trimmed V and J ends, which lost 3 bases and 5 bases, there was a span of 7 bases. The CDR3 consists of 13 residues. CDR3 loop: CASSFNGNEKLFF. CDR3 in DNA: TGTGCCAGCAGTTTCAATGGGAATGAAAAACTGTTTTTT.

Details on this clonotype: A far larger clone is off by one base, so a read error is likely. The CDR3 spells CASSLNGQGLAGPGETQFF. The CDR3 nucleotides read TGTGCCAGCAGTTTAAATGGACAGGGACTAGCGGGCCCCGGGGAGACCCAGTTCTTC. The chain recombines TRBV12-3 or TRBV12-4 with TRBJ2-1, with 12 bases that match TRBD2. With 2 bases clipped from V and 13 bases from J, the junction kept 21 bases outside the gene matches. This CDR3 contains 19 residues.

A few counts support this clonotype. The J gene is TRBJ2-3, the V gene TRBV7-8; a weak D match, TRBD2 (5 bases). The V gene's germline CDR1 is SGHVS and CDR2 FQNEAQ. Between the trimmed V and J ends, which lost 4 bases and 7 bases, there was a span of 21 bases. This CDR3 is built from 16 residues. The CDR3 coding sequence is TGTGCCAGCAGCTCACCCGACTCCGAGGGAACATATACGCAGTATTTT. This translates into CASSSPDSEGTYTQYF.

The table lists this clonotype with many counts. The chain combines TRBV2 with TRBJ1-2; no clear D. The germline V gene has CDR1 SNHLY and CDR2 FYNNEI. V was shortened by 2 bases and J by 7 bases, with 11 bases between the two germline ends. This CDR3 has 13 residues. The CDR3 bases are TGTGCCAGCAGTGAAATTTATTCTAGTGGCTACACCTTC. Translation gives CASSEIYSSGYTF.

This clonotype showed up many times. The gene calls are TRBV28 and TRBJ2-7; 8 nucleotides agree with TRBD1. This CDR3 has 15 amino acids. Germline loops: CDR1 MDHEN, CDR2 SYDVKM. Trimming took 6 bases from V and 0 from J; bases not matched to a gene: 7. CDR3 amino acids: CASSSTGTGSYEQYF. Written as DNA, the CDR3 is TGTGCCAGCAGCAGTACCGGGACAGGCTCCTACGAGCAGTACTTC.

This clonotype has ten or more counts. The genes are TRBV7-2 and TRBJ2-3; D could derive from TRBD1 or TRBD2 (5 bases each). Between the trimmed V and J ends, which lost 3 bases and 6 bases, there was a span of 16 bases. This CDR3 contains 15 residues. The germline CDR1 and CDR2 sequences are SGHTA and FQGNSA. CDR3 residues: CASSFGGARLDTQYF. Here the CDR3 DNA reads TGTGCCAGCAGCTTTGGGGGAGCGAGACTGGATACGCAGTATTTT.

The chain recombines TRBV3-1 with TRBJ1-4; D unresolved. CDR1 and CDR2 (germline): LGHDT, YNNKEL (reference sequence). Trimming took off 3 bases at V and 8 bases at J, with 16 bases between the two ends. This CDR3 is 15 amino acids long. The CDR3 protein is CASSQGIAGGEKLFF. In nucleotides, the CDR3 is TGTGCCAGCAGCCAGGGGATAGCGGGAGGCGAAAAACTGTTTTTT.

This clonotype occurred many times. The chain is built from TRBV20-1 and TRBJ2-7; D assignment may be TRBD1 or TRBD2 (6 bases each). The germline gives CDR1 DFQATT, CDR2 SNEGSKA (reference sequence). V dropped 6 bases and J dropped 9 bases, with 21 bases sitting between them. CDR3 length: 13 residues. The CDR3 protein is CSATLLRGGGQYF. The CDR3 DNA follows: TGCAGTGCCACACTCCTCCGAGGGGGAGGGCAGTACTTC.

This clonotype was seen at least ten times. The V gene is TRBV2, the J gene TRBJ2-4; D perhaps matches TRBD2 (6 bases). Germline V gives CDR1 SNHLY, CDR2 FYNNEI. CDR3 length: 13 residues. The V and J ends lost 6 bases and 8 bases respectively, with 14 bases between them. The CDR3 loop is CASRGRLADIQYF. For the CDR3, the DNA is TGTGCCAGCAGAGGGAGGCTTGCGGACATTCAGTACTTC.

This clonotype showed up many times. CDR3 in amino acids: CSARPGTDSKVQYF. CDR3 bases: TGCAGTGCTAGGCCTGGGACAGACTCTAAGGTGCAGTACTTC. This chain connects TRBV20-1 to TRBJ2-7; 7 positions agree with TRBD1. The CDR3 extends over 14 amino acids. Germline V CDR1 and CDR2: DFQATT, SNEGSKA (reference sequence). V shed 3 bases, J shed 9 bases, and the junction held 14 bases outside the gene matches.

The genes are TRBV9 and TRBJ1-5; D is undetermined. Trimming removed 3 bases from V and 7 bases from J, with 11 bases in between. CDR1 is SGDLS and CDR2 is YYNGEE in the germline V gene. The CDR3 contains 13 residues. For the CDR3, the DNA is TGTGCCAGCAGCGCCGCCGTTGACCAGCCCCAGCATTTT. Protein product: CASSAAVDQPQHF.

The chain employs TRBV28 and TRBJ2-2; TRBD2 agrees at 9 bases. The CDR3 runs to 16 residues. Germline trimming cut 5 bases from V and 2 bases from J; bases unmatched to any gene: 6. CDR1 is MDHEN, CDR2 SYDVKM, per germline. The CDR3 DNA is TGTGCCAGCAGTATAACCGGGACTAGCAACACCGGGGAGCTGTTTTTT. It codes for CASSITGTSNTGELFF.

This clonotype has ten or more counts. The chain couples TRBV12-3 or TRBV12-4 to TRBJ2-5, with 8 bases identical to TRBD1. J gave up 6 bases and V 2 bases, and 17 bases lay outside the gene matches. The CDR3 is 18 amino acids. CDR3 region: CASSLRRLGQDAMKTQYF. CDR3 nucleotides: TGTGCCAGCAGTTTAAGGCGCCTGGGACAGGATGCTATGAAGACCCAGTACTTC.

This clonotype was seen repeatedly, ten times or more. The V call is TRBV3-1, the J call TRBJ2-2; D call uncertain. V was cut by 4 bases and J by 6 bases, with 9 bases left in between. This CDR3 contains 13 residues. Germline CDR1 and CDR2: LGHDT and YNNKEL (reference sequence). CDR3 amino acids: CASSPQVSGELFF. DNA of the CDR3: TGTGCCAGCAGCCCTCAAGTTTCCGGGGAGCTGTTTTTT.

As concerns this clonotype: A read error may explain this, as a much larger clone is one base away. The V and J genes are TRBV7-9 and TRBJ2-1, with 11 bases aligning to TRBD2. CDR3 length: 15 residues. Trimming cost V 1 base and J 5 bases; bases outside gene matches: 1. The V gene's germline CDR1 is SEHNR and CDR2 FQNEAQ (reference sequence). The CDR3 sequence is CASSLGGLADNEQFF. In DNA form, the CDR3 reads TGTGCCAGCAGCTTAGGGGGACTAGCGGACAATGAGCAGTTCTTC.

This clonotype was counted many times. J is TRBJ2-5 and V is TRBV28; the D gene is possibly TRBD2 (6 bases). CDR1 is MDHEN, CDR2 SYDVKM, per germline. This CDR3 has 16 amino acids. The V and J ends lost 3 bases and 1 base respectively, with 15 bases between them. The CDR3 DNA reads TGTGCCAGCAGTTTGGCGGGGCAGACGATCCAAGAGACCCAGTACTTC. Amino acid sequence: CASSLAGQTIQETQYF.

This clonotype was seen many times. The V call is TRBV11-2, the J call TRBJ2-2; no clear D gene. The germline V gene encodes CDR1 SGHAT and CDR2 FQNNGV. The CDR3 sequence is 14 residues long. Trimming removed 7 bases at V and 2 bases at J, with 11 bases between. As DNA, the CDR3 is TGTGCCAGCACCAAGGTCATCAACACCGGGGAGCTGTTTTTT. Its translation: CASTKVINTGELFF.

This clonotype was seen repeatedly, ten times or more. This chain links TRBV28 with TRBJ2-6; TRBD2 aligns across 8 bases. CDR1 is MDHEN, CDR2 SYDVKM, per germline. This CDR3 has 18 residues. With V trimmed by 6 bases and J by 0 bases, 10 bases remained unmatched. The CDR3 reads CASRSRLATFSGANVLTF. The CDR3 DNA reads TGTGCCAGCAGGTCTCGACTAGCGACTTTCTCTGGGGCCAACGTCCTGACTTTC.

This clonotype was found many times. V gene TRBV28 combines with J gene TRBJ1-4; no reliable D call. CDR1 and CDR2 (germline): MDHEN, SYDVKM. The CDR3 loop spans 19 amino acids. V lost 1 base to trimming and J lost 1 base, with 19 bases between them. The CDR3 sequence: CASSLFLGAPSGTNEKLFF. The DNA of the CDR3 is TGTGCCAGCAGTTTATTCCTCGGAGCACCGAGTGGAACTAATGAAAAACTGTTTTTT.

The V and J genes are TRBV28 and TRBJ2-1, with D tentatively TRBD2 (5 bases). The germline V and J ends were trimmed by 10 bases and 0 bases, with 13 bases remaining between them. This CDR3 region has 14 residues. The germline V gene has CDR1 MDHEN and CDR2 SYDVKM. The CDR3 DNA follows: TGTGCCACCCGGAGGTTTAGCTCCTACAATGAGCAGTTCTTC. As protein: CATRRFSSYNEQFF. The full variable domain, its missing parts supplied by reference TRBV28 and TRBJ2-1, is DVKVTQSSRYLVKRTGEKVFLECVQDMDHENMFWYRQDPGLGLRLIYFSYDVKMKEKGDIPEGYSVSREKKERFSLILESASTNQTSMYLCATRRFSSYNEQFFGPGTRLTVL.

The chain uses TRBV11-2 and TRBJ2-6; D possibly corresponds to TRBD2 (6 bases). The CDR3 totals 14 residues. Looked up from germline, CDR1 is SGHAT and CDR2 is FQNNGV. V was clipped by 6 bases and J by 2 bases, with 8 bases between them. Here the CDR3 reads CASRRDPGANVLTF. DNA of the CDR3: TGTGCCAGCAGGCGGGACCCTGGGGCCAACGTCCTGACTTTC.